Given below is one TCR beta chain in context. This sample was included in a study of blood T cell repertoires in COVID-19. Profiled with immunoSEQ multiplex PCR; TCRdb holds only in-frame clones, not every one. This sample yields 150,000 or so clones, of which more than 85% are seen a single time; 7% belongs to the top ten. The CDR3 has 16 amino acids. V lost 2 bases and J 4 bases, leaving 15 bases between the germline ends. Germline V lookup: CDR1 MDHEN, CDR2 SYDVKM. This clonotype was sampled from a woman between 50 and 59 years old who had recovered from COVID-19. The sample consisted of PBMCs or T cells enriched from blood (not recorded which). This sequence joins TRBV28 and TRBJ1-5; D perhaps matches TRBD1 (5 bases). CDR3 nucleotides: TGTGCCAGCAGTTTAGGTGGGGGGGGAGGTAATCAGCCCCAGCATTTT. Its translation: CASSLGGGGGNQPQHF.